What follows are 17 T cell receptor beta chains derived from one specimen sequenced in a study of tumor-infiltrating lymphocytes in primary liver carcinoma. Extraction of RNA together with DNA used 20-30 mg of unsorted bulk tissue. TCR beta cDNA was reverse-transcribed from about 0.45 ug of total RNA. The reaction used a constant-region primer and ProtoScript II reverse transcriptase. Sequencing libraries for TCR beta derived from three nested multiplex PCR rounds that used slightly modified ARM-PCR. The first two PCR rounds used TRBV1-TRBV30 primers with a Cbeta primer, approximately 9 cycles each. TCRdb independently ran MiXCR on the multiplex PCR reads; one entry per CDR3 protein. In the table there are tens of thousands of distinct CDR3 sequences, 71% of which are singletons. Input material: liver tumor tissue from sampling region 3. Subset noted: tumor region T3, left-lateral pole. The receptors shown here come from a woman in her 30s with primary liver carcinoma and hepatitis B virus infection.

Remarks on this clonotype: One junction end disagrees with the germline gene, perhaps due to a read error. V is TRBV6-5 and J is TRBJ2-7; D may be TRBD2 (6 bases). The CDR3 length is 13 residues. Germline values: CDR1 MNHEY, CDR2 SVGAGI. The CDR3, as DNA: TGTACCAGCAGTTACGAGGAGGGTTACGAGCAGAACTTC. Protein product: CTSSYEEGYEQNF.

This clonotype showed up many times. This rearrangement joins TRBV29-1 to TRBJ2-3; 7 nucleotides line up with TRBD2. Per the germline V gene, CDR1 is SQVTM and CDR2 is ANQGSEA. The V segment lost 2 bases and the J segment 2 bases; nucleotides outside the gene matches: 7. The CDR3 length is 15 residues. The CDR3 DNA reads TGCAGCGTTGAAAACCAGCGGGGCTCCACAGATACGCAGTATTTT. This gives the protein CSVENQRGSTDTQYF.

As concerns this clonotype: Germline is not matched at one junction end, which may reflect a read error. This sequence joins TRBV11-2 and TRBJ2-1; D may correspond to TRBD1 or TRBD2 (5 bases each). CDR1 is SGHAT and CDR2 is FQNNGV in the germline V gene. The CDR3 extends over 15 amino acids. The DNA for the CDR3 is TGTGCCAGCAGTGCCGGGACGGTGTACTACACTGAGCAGTTCTTC. This sequence encodes CASSAGTVYYTEQFF.

About this clonotype itself: A much more abundant neighbour one base away suggests this may be a read error. A read error is likely, as this CDR3 ends without the conserved phenylalanine or tryptophan. The chain is built from TRBV29-1 and TRBJ1-1; TRBD1 agrees at 9 bases. The germline gives CDR1 SQVTM, CDR2 ANQGSEA. The CDR3 is 12 residues long. In DNA form, the CDR3 reads TGCAGTGTCGAGACAGGGGGCACTGAAGCTTTCCTT. It codes for CSVETGGTEAFL.

On this clonotype: One end of the junction does not line up with germline, which may come from a read error. The genes are TRBV29-1 and TRBJ2-3; D gene unclear. This CDR3 has 12 residues. In germline, CDR1 is SQVTM, CDR2 ANQGSEA. In nucleotides, the CDR3 is TGCACCGTCACGTCGAGCACAGATACGGAGTATTTT. The encoded protein is CTVTSSTDTEYF.

Comment on this clonotype: A much larger clone is a single base away; this may be a read error. The CDR3 loop is CASSQVAGSVGELFF. The CDR3 DNA is TGCGCCAGCAGCCAAGTAGCGGGGTCGGTCGGGGAGCTGTTTTTT. V usage is TRBV4-1 and J usage is TRBJ2-2; 8 nucleotides line up with TRBD2. Trimming removed 1 base from V and 7 bases from J; junction bases left unmatched: 5. CDR1 is MGHRA, CDR2 YSYEKL, per germline. The CDR3 is made up of 15 amino acids.

Here the CDR3 reads CSVGGGGAPETQYF. CDR3 bases: TGCAGCGTTGGGGGTGGGGGGGCCCCAGAGACCCAGTACTTC. This chain joins TRBV29-1 and TRBJ2-5; possibly TRBD2 for D (7 bases). CDR1 and CDR2 from the germline V gene are SQVTM and ANQGSEA. This CDR3 contains 14 residues. Deletions cut 4 bases from V and 4 bases from J, with 16 bases between.

This clonotype was counted many times. This chain connects TRBV12-3 or TRBV12-4 to TRBJ2-3; D possibly corresponds to TRBD2 (7 bases). The CDR3 consists of 17 residues. Trimming removed 6 bases at V and 2 bases at J, with 21 bases between. DNA of the CDR3: TGTGCCAGCAGGCCTAGAGGGGGGGAGGGCCTCACAGATACGCAGTATTTT. Amino acids: CASRPRGGEGLTDTQYF.

About this clonotype: Sequence at one end of the junction differs from germline and may be a read error. This sequence joins TRBV5-6 and TRBJ1-2, with D perhaps TRBD1 (6 bases). Germline loops: CDR1 SGHDT, CDR2 YYEEEE. The CDR3 covers 14 residues. CDR3 protein: CANSLFGQNYGYTF. CDR3 sequence (DNA): TGTGCCAACAGCTTGTTCGGACAGAACTATGGCTACACCTTC.

About this clonotype itself: A read error may produce the germline difference seen at one junction end. This chain links TRBV11-2 with TRBJ1-1; TRBD1 matches 8 bases. Germline CDR1 SGHAT, CDR2 FQNNGV. The CDR3 is 20 amino acids. The CDR3 sequence: CASSARDRRRKRWSSTEALF. The CDR3 DNA reads TGTGCCAGCAGCGCTCGGGACAGGCGGCGCAAGAGATGGAGTAGCACTGAAGCTCTCTTT.

A remark on this clonotype: One end of the junction fails to match germline, which may point to a read error. This rearrangement joins TRBV28 to TRBJ1-2; D not certain. There are 20 residues in the CDR3. Germline CDR1 reads MDHEN; CDR2 reads SYDVKM. CDR3 nucleotides: TGTGCCAGCTCCACGGGCAGACTAGTTTCCCGTCAGCACACTAATTATGGCTACACCTTC. This translates into CASSTGRLVSRQHTNYGYTF.

This clonotype was observed at least ten times. A much larger clone lies one base from this, so it may be a read error. In this CDR3 the conserved last residue, phenylalanine or tryptophan, is missing, so a read error is likely. This rearrangement joins TRBV5-8 to TRBJ2-7; TRBD1 might be the D (5 bases). V gave up 0 bases and J gave up 3 bases, with 10 bases separating them. The CDR3 is 14 residues long. The V gene's germline CDR1 is SGHTS and CDR2 YDEGEE. Written as DNA, the CDR3 is TGTGCCAGCAGCTTGGAAGGGGTAGGCTACGAGCAGTACTCC. The encoded protein is CASSLEGVGYEQYS.

The chain is built from TRBV6-5 and TRBJ2-1; 11 bases fit TRBD2. CDR3 length: 16 amino acids. CDR1 and CDR2 from the germline V gene are MNHEY and SVGAGI. CDR3 protein: CACSPPGLAVHNEQFF. For the CDR3, the DNA is TGTGCGTGCAGTCCGCCGGGACTAGCGGTCCACAATGAGCAGTTCTTC.

The V call is TRBV10-2, the J call TRBJ2-1; possibly TRBD1 or TRBD2 for D (5 bases each). V lost 9 bases and J 12 bases, leaving 18 bases between the germline ends. Per the germline V gene, CDR1 is WSHSY and CDR2 is SAAADI. CDR3 length: 12 amino acids. CDR3: CASRESGGGQFF. The CDR3 bases are TGCGCCAGTAGGGAGTCGGGTGGGGGGCAGTTCTTC.

This clonotype occurred a few times. The gene calls are TRBV20-1 and TRBJ2-1; 7 bases are a match to TRBD1. This CDR3 contains 17 residues. The V gene end was trimmed by 6 bases and the J gene end by 0 bases; junction bases not matched to a gene: 14. The germline gives CDR1 DFQATT, CDR2 SNEGSKA (reference sequence). The CDR3 DNA reads TGCAGTGCAGCAGGGGGATTAGCGACCAGCTCCTACAATGAGCAGTTCTTC. Translation: CSAAGGLATSSYNEQFF.

This chain joins TRBV10-3 and TRBJ2-1; the D is unclear. This CDR3 contains 14 residues. The germline V and J ends were trimmed by 5 bases and 8 bases, with 16 bases remaining between them. In germline, CDR1 is ENHRY, CDR2 SYGVKD. This CDR3 is CAISPIATRDEQFF. As DNA, the CDR3 is TGTGCCATCAGTCCCATTGCGACCCGCGATGAGCAGTTCTTC.

For this clonotype: Germline and junction disagree at one end, which may indicate a read error. The rearrangement links TRBV11-2 to TRBJ2-3; D uncertain. The CDR3 is 17 amino acids. Germline V lookup: CDR1 SGHAT, CDR2 FQNNGV. The CDR3 is CASCLPMERRSTDTQYF. The CDR3 nucleotides are TGTGCCAGCTGCTTACCAATGGAGAGAAGGAGCACAGATACGCAGTATTTT.